This note documents a single T cell receptor (beta chain) sequence. Patients from Seattle were sampled longitudinally, starting during active infection. The CDR3 spans 15 residues. Germline CDR1 is SGHAT and CDR2 is FQNNGV. Germline trimming cut 7 bases from V and 0 bases from J; bases unmatched to any gene: 7. These data are taken from a study of blood T cell repertoires in COVID-19. Study-wide context: Both acute and convalescent COVID-19 samples were obtained from the United States, Italy and Spain.

The assay was immunoSEQ multiplex PCR, and TCRdb's table has in-frame clones only and misses some. The sample carries over 130,000 clones, around 83% recorded once. The source material was peripheral blood. The clonotype originates from a man aged 25 to 40 with COVID-19, enrolled during active disease. This chain links TRBV11-2 with TRBJ2-3; TRBD1 matches 7 bases. CDR3 DNA sequence: TGTGCCAGCATTTCTGACAGGGCGAGCACAGATACGCAGTATTTT. Encoded protein: CASISDRASTDTQYF.